What follows is one TCR beta chain and its context. The target of this receptor is not known. Per-base quality was not reported, and no clone a single base away is much larger than it. The donors were healthy, HIV-negative adults who had no recently reported acute infections or vaccinations. All donors were Caucasian adults living in Nashville, Tennessee, USA. CD4+ T cells were enriched by magnetic negative selection; naive cells were then positively selected on CD45RA, and the negative fraction formed the memory subset. After blood collection by leukapheresis, PBMCs were isolated using Ficoll-Histopaque density gradient centrifugation and then cryopreserved in the vapor phase of liquid nitrogen. Purity and quantity of every magnetically sorted T cell population were checked by analytical flow cytometry. Each sorted fraction had its genomic DNA isolated and then quantified by UV absorbance on a Nanodrop 2000c.

This specimen comes from a study of shared clonotypes between healthy human individuals (dated by TCRdb to 2019 to 2021). Background for the entire study: Three men and a couple of women, aged 18 to 49 years, made up the cohort. Per donor, three plates each were used for CD4 naive and CD4 memory, two for CD8 naive, and one for CD8 memory. To increase sequencing depth and limit assay-specific biases, different laboratories used diverse techniques to prepare libraries and sequence TCR repertoires. Between about 0.85 and 9.5 billion PBMCs per donor were obtained by leukapheresis. To estimate repertoire size and how much clonotypes are shared between individuals, the study performed deep sequencing of blood TCR repertoires from five healthy adults.

Using the deep immunoSEQ assay, multiplex PCR amplified TCR CDR3 regions from genomic DNA. For each cell subset, the extracted genomic DNA was distributed evenly across all wells of several immunoSEQ 96-well plates, and each plate served as one replicate. For sorted subsets, each replicate PCR was loaded with roughly 190 ng genomic DNA, equivalent to approximately 27,000 T cell genomes. Purified libraries were measured with a Qubit 3.0 fluorometer, size-checked on a Bioanalyzer 2100, and measured again with the KAPA Library Quantification kit. Every immunoSEQ 96-well plate was sequenced on a dedicated single-read 150-cycle Illumina NextSeq 550 flow cell. The paper's processing steps were these. Because the immunoSEQ output held only junctional sequences and lacked quality scores, the filtering could not match the filtering applied to full-length reads. To assign V/J genes and CDR3, sequences were annotated against IMGT germline references using PyIR, a Python wrapper for IgBLAST v1.9. Reads were removed for weak V/J assignments (E-value above 1e-6), missing CDR3, stop codons, out-of-frame junctions, or ambiguous translated residues. V3J clonotypes were defined as sequences sharing the same inferred V gene, J gene, and CDR3 amino acid sequence. The percentage overlap between two repertoires was calculated by dividing the number of shared unique clonotypes by the size of the smaller repertoire. Three approaches were used to assess repertoire richness: RTK rarefaction, the Chao1 estimator, and Recon v2.1 estimates of unobserved clonotypes. For all TCRbeta clonotypes obtained by the gDNA method from several donors, generation probabilities were computed with OLGA. Drawn from immuneACCESS, this table holds only the in-frame rearrangements with V and J called that TCRdb kept. Clones are partly lost; checked studies trace under half to an unresolved V gene and leave the rest unexplained. The DNA gave D and trimming, while V, J and clone size come from that table. This sample comprises 2 million to 2.5 million clones, 85% to 95% of them detected only once. The ten largest clones capture about 0.37% of the sample.

What the work shows at the level of the full study, not this receptor alone: Sampling was restricted to blood, and TCR repertoires in tissue are likely to differ from TCR repertoires in blood. Incomplete sequencing was indicated by rarefaction of sorted-subset datasets, despite the large sequencing depth. Across a few donors, approximately 4.9% of naive CD4, more than 3% of naive CD8, under 2.5% of memory CD4, and over 0.35% of memory CD8 clonotypes were shared. Based on pairwise subsampling, the degree of clonotype sharing among donors was expected to be affected by sequencing depth. Higher generation probabilities were observed for clonotypes shared by all four sorted-subset donors than for non-shared clonotypes. Naive subsets generally had larger estimated clonotype richness than memory subsets. Because the study included a small number of donors, the genetic and exposure-history diversity represented was limited.

Per the germline V gene, SNHLY is the CDR1 and FYNNEI is the CDR2. Trimming costs V 8 bases and J 2 bases, and their ends lie 13 bases apart. Reading from cysteine to phenylalanine, the CDR3 counts 14 amino acids. Only the CDR3 region is kept as DNA, spanning 42 bases read in frame from base 1. This clonotype originated in a man in his late teens or twenties in good health. Some clones in this sample may be carry-over from other donors' samples. Sequences were obtained from naive CD4+ T cells from PBMCs. The cell subset or site label of this sample denotes: CD45RA+ positively selected. The sequence joins TRBV2 to TRBJ1-5; the D segment could be TRBD1, given 6 matching bases. The DNA sequence is as follows: TGTGCCAGCGGCCGACAGGAACGCAATCAGCCCCAGCATTTT. This translates into CASGRQERNQPQHF. When the CDR3 is completed using the reference TRBV2 and TRBJ1-5 genes on either side, the full variable domain is EPEVTQTPSHQVTQMGQEVILRCVPISNHLYFYWYRQILGQKVEFLVSFYNNEISEKSEIFDDQFSVERPDGSNFTLKIRSTKLEDSAMYFCASGRQERNQPQHFGDGTRLSIL.